The TCR beta chain described here comes from a study of control samples from healthy donors and cancer patients. Sequenced by immunoSEQ multiplex PCR; TCRdb stores in-frame clones only, minus some. Among hundreds of thousands of clones listed, around nine tenths were seen once. The sample holds a few counts of this clone. The same CDR3 also results from other DNA sequences found in this sample. Looked up from germline, CDR1 is SGHTA and CDR2 is FQGNSA. This CDR3 is 13 amino acids long. With 3 bases removed from V and 1 base from J, the gap between germline ends came to 7 bases. Sequencing was done on a sample of PBMCs. The TCR comes from a middle-aged man with head and neck cancer. The chain couples TRBV7-2 to TRBJ2-7; D gene uncertain. The CDR3, as DNA: TGTGCCAGCAGCTTGGCCCGATCCTACGAGCAGTACTTC. It yields the protein CASSLARSYEQYF.